Following are 29 T cell receptor beta chains from one sample sequenced in a study of CD8 T cells in ankylosing spondylitis. TCRdb recomputed calls from the 5' RACE reads with MiXCR, one row per CDR3 protein. The table lists about 240,000 distinct CDR3 sequences, approximately 10% of them singletons. The sequenced sample was blood, either unsorted or a sorted T cell fraction (not recorded which). These TCRs come from a male donor with ankylosing spondylitis or in good health (not recorded which).

The chain couples TRBV12-3 or TRBV12-4 to TRBJ2-6; 8 bases fit TRBD1. The length of the CDR3 is 18 residues. Trimming removed 0 bases from V and 2 bases from J; junction bases left unmatched: 6. The CDR3 nucleotides read TGTGCCAGCAGTTTAGCGGTGTCAGGGGGCACTGGGGCCAACGTCCTGACTTTC. Protein: CASSLAVSGGTGANVLTF.

This clonotype was counted ten times or more. The chain uses TRBV5-1 and TRBJ2-1, with D hard to call. Germline values: CDR1 SGHRS, CDR2 YFSETQ. This CDR3 contains 14 residues. The V gene lost 2 bases and the J gene lost 1 base, with 7 bases spanning the gap. The CDR3 nucleotides are TGCGCCAGCAGCTTCGAGTCTTCCTACAATGAGCAGTTCTTC. Its translation is CASSFESSYNEQFF.

This sequence joins TRBV7-9 and TRBJ2-1, with D perhaps TRBD2 (6 bases). The CDR3 has 15 residues. The germline gives CDR1 SEHNR, CDR2 FQNEAQ (reference sequence). V was trimmed by 4 bases and J by 6 bases, leaving 16 bases between them. The CDR3 region is CASSSPGVTGNEQFF. The CDR3 nucleotides read TGTGCCAGCAGCTCACCGGGAGTGACGGGCAATGAGCAGTTCTTC.

At least ten counts were recorded for this clonotype. V is TRBV6-6 and J is TRBJ1-6, with D hard to call. The germline V and J ends were trimmed by 3 bases and 9 bases, with 9 bases remaining between them. The CDR3 consists of 13 residues. CDR1 and CDR2 from the germline V gene are MNHNY and SVGAGI (reference sequence). The CDR3 reads CASSYDGSSPLHF. The CDR3 region has the DNA TGTGCCAGCAGTTATGACGGGTCTTCACCCCTCCACTTT.

This clonotype came up many times. The chain couples TRBV12-3 or TRBV12-4 to TRBJ2-7; D gene unclear. The CDR3 totals 11 residues. V lost 3 bases to trimming and J lost 7 bases, with 7 bases between them. The CDR3 loop is CASSLVGEQYF. The CDR3 region has the DNA TGTGCCAGCAGTTTGGTTGGGGAGCAGTACTTC.

This clonotype occurred many times. The rearrangement joins TRBV20-1 to TRBJ2-1; TRBD2 might be the D (5 bases). The V gene lost 4 bases and the J gene lost 7 bases, with 8 bases spanning the gap. Germline V gene data show CDR1 as DFQATT and CDR2 as SNEGSKA (reference sequence). The CDR3 length is 11 residues. The CDR3 coding sequence is TGCAGTGCTACCACTAGAAATGAGCAGTTCTTC. Its protein is CSATTRNEQFF.

This clonotype was seen ten or more times. The chain combines TRBV12-5 with TRBJ2-7, with 7 bases aligning to TRBD1. Germline V CDR1 and CDR2: LGHNT, FRNRAP. Trimming removed 5 bases from V and 4 bases from J; junction bases left unmatched: 8. The CDR3 covers 14 residues. This chain's CDR3 is CASGPRTGTYEQYF. CDR3 bases: TGTGCTAGTGGTCCCAGGACAGGAACTTACGAGCAGTACTTC.

This clonotype was seen repeatedly, ten times or more. V and J are TRBV6-5 and TRBJ1-1; D remains ambiguous. Germline CDR1 reads MNHEY; CDR2 reads SVGAGI. The CDR3 spans 15 residues. V gave up 0 bases and J gave up 6 bases, with 14 bases separating them. Here the CDR3 reads CASSYSKGWSAEAFF. The DNA of the CDR3 is TGTGCCAGCAGTTACTCGAAGGGATGGAGCGCTGAAGCTTTCTTT.

This clonotype was recorded at least ten times. J is TRBJ2-1 and V is TRBV20-1, with TRBD2 matching over 15 bases. The CDR3 is made up of 17 amino acids. The germline V gene encodes CDR1 DFQATT and CDR2 SNEGSKA (reference sequence). V lost 6 bases to trimming and J lost 4 bases; unmatched junction nucleotides: 10. The DNA for the CDR3 is TGCAGTGCGAGGACTAGCGGGAGGGCCCCCGCGTACAATGAGCAGTTCTTC. Its protein product is CSARTSGRAPAYNEQFF.

This clonotype was picked up one time. A much larger clonotype is one base distant, so this may be a read error. The CDR3 ends on some other residue instead of the conserved phenylalanine or tryptophan, so this is likely a read error. The rearrangement uses TRBV5-1 and TRBJ1-2, with 11 bases that match TRBD1. The V segment lost 4 bases and the J segment 6 bases; nucleotides outside the gene matches: 5. The CDR3 is 14 amino acids. Germline V lookup: CDR1 SGHRS, CDR2 YFSETQ. The CDR3 loop reads CASSPGQGANGYTL. DNA for the CDR3: TGCGCCAGCAGCCCTGGACAGGGGGCGAATGGCTACACCTTA.

The genes are TRBV11-2 and TRBJ2-7; 13 bases agree with TRBD2. There are 19 residues in the CDR3. The V gene's germline CDR1 is SGHAT and CDR2 FQNNGV. J lost 2 bases, V lost 6 bases, and 16 bases had no gene match. Here the CDR3 DNA reads TGTGCCAGCAGTCGAGAGGGACTAGCGGGGAGACACAGCACCTACGAGCAGTACTTC. This sequence encodes CASSREGLAGRHSTYEQYF.

At least ten counts were recorded for this clonotype. This sequence joins TRBV29-1 and TRBJ1-2; TRBD1 matches at 8 bases. The CDR3 has 13 residues. Germline V gene data show CDR1 as SQVTM and CDR2 as ANQGSEA. The trim removed 7 bases at V and 3 bases at J, leaving 7 bases unmatched. The CDR3: CSAQTTGDYGYTF. As DNA, the CDR3 is TGCAGCGCTCAGACGACAGGGGACTATGGCTACACCTTC.

This clonotype was seen repeatedly, ten times or more. The chain couples TRBV12-3 or TRBV12-4 to TRBJ2-7; weak D call: TRBD1 (5 bases). The CDR3 runs to 17 residues. Between the trimmed V and J ends, which lost 2 bases and 0 bases, there was a span of 17 bases. The chain's CDR3 is CASSLPLGSDSSYEQYF. The CDR3 DNA sequence: TGTGCCAGCAGTTTACCCCTCGGCTCAGACAGCTCCTACGAGCAGTACTTC.

Only a few counts were recorded for this clonotype. V is TRBV7-2 and J is TRBJ2-3; D ambiguous. The germline gives CDR1 SGHTA, CDR2 FQGNSA. This CDR3 contains 12 residues. V was clipped by 4 bases and J by 5 bases, with 7 bases between them. CDR3 residues: CASSSLEDTQYF. The CDR3 DNA sequence: TGTGCCAGCAGCTCCTTGGAAGATACGCAGTATTTT.

Many counts were recorded for this clonotype. CDR3 DNA sequence: TGTGCCAGCAGCTTGGCCGGAGGGGGCACTGAAGCTTTCTTT. Translated: CASSLAGGGTEAFF. The rearrangement uses TRBV5-6 and TRBJ1-1; D may be TRBD1 (6 bases). Germline V gene data show CDR1 as SGHDT and CDR2 as YYEEEE. V shed 0 bases and J shed 4 bases, with 10 bases lying between them. The CDR3 runs to 14 residues.

This clonotype has a handful of counts. The chain joins TRBV12-3 or TRBV12-4 to TRBJ1-2; no reliable D call. V lost 11 bases, J lost 8 bases, and 12 bases lay in between. The length of the CDR3 is 10 residues. CDR3 sequence: CAPGQDGYTF. CDR3 nucleotides: TGTGCCCCCGGGCAGGACGGCTACACCTTC.

CDR3 region: CASSQETGELNTEAFF. CDR3 DNA: TGTGCCAGCAGCCAAGAGACAGGGGAGTTGAACACTGAAGCTTTCTTT. The V gene is TRBV14, the J gene TRBJ1-1; 8 bases agree with TRBD1. The CDR3 sequence is 16 residues long. Trimming at V came to 0 bases and at J to 0 bases, leaving 3 bases not matched to a gene. CDR1 and CDR2 from the germline V gene are SGHDN and FVKESK.

V is TRBV5-1 and J is TRBJ2-7; D is perhaps TRBD1 (6 bases). The CDR3 is made up of 13 amino acids. Germline CDR1 reads SGHRS; CDR2 reads YFSETQ. The V gene lost 4 bases and the J gene lost 1 base, with 9 bases spanning the gap. This chain's CDR3 is CASSTTGSYEQYF. The CDR3 nucleotides read TGCGCCAGCAGCACCACAGGGTCCTACGAGCAGTACTTC.

This clonotype was observed at least ten times. This chain connects TRBV28 to TRBJ2-1, with a possible D match to TRBD2 (5 bases). V was cut by 4 bases and J by 7 bases, with 17 bases left in between. CDR1 MDHEN and CDR2 SYDVKM come from the germline V gene. The CDR3 is made up of 15 amino acids. DNA for the CDR3: TGTGCCAGCAGTTCGTTACTAGGTTCCGGAAATGAGCAGTTCTTC. Protein product: CASSSLLGSGNEQFF.

This clonotype was counted ten times or more. The chain carries TRBV11-2 and TRBJ2-7; D may match TRBD1 or TRBD2 (6 bases each). This CDR3 has 15 residues. Trimming pared 2 bases from V and 1 base from J, leaving 12 bases between. Looked up from germline, CDR1 is SGHAT and CDR2 is FQNNGV. In DNA form, the CDR3 reads TGTGCCAGCAGCTTAAGGGGGGCTGGTTCCTACGAGCAGTACTTC. It codes for CASSLRGAGSYEQYF.

This clonotype occurred many times. The CDR3 reads CASSFRTGDTGELFF. Here the CDR3 DNA reads TGCGCCAGCAGCTTTCGGACAGGGGACACCGGGGAGCTGTTTTTT. The V and J genes are TRBV5-1 and TRBJ2-2; 9 positions match TRBD1. The V segment lost 2 bases and the J segment 3 bases; nucleotides outside the gene matches: 2. CDR3 length: 15 residues. Germline V gives CDR1 SGHRS, CDR2 YFSETQ.

The table lists this clonotype with many counts. The V gene is TRBV12-3 or TRBV12-4, the J gene TRBJ2-1, with 7 bases lining up with TRBD2. This CDR3 has 17 residues. J gave up 0 bases and V 5 bases, and 10 bases lay outside the gene matches. CDR3 region: CASSPPSGRSSYNEQFF. CDR3 coding DNA: TGTGCCAGCAGTCCCCCCTCCGGGAGGAGCTCCTACAATGAGCAGTTCTTC.

This clonotype has just a few counts. The chain combines TRBV19 with TRBJ2-3; D uncertain. V was clipped by 0 bases and J by 0 bases, with 4 bases between them. The CDR3 has 14 amino acids. Germline lookup yields CDR1 LNHDA and CDR2 SQIVND (reference sequence). CDR3 sequence: CASSIDSSTDTQYF. The DNA of the CDR3 is TGTGCCAGTAGTATAGACAGTAGCACAGATACGCAGTATTTT. Based on the CDR3 plus reference TRBV19 and TRBJ2-3, the full variable domain is DGGITQSPKYLFRKEGQNVTLSCEQNLNHDAMYWYRQDPGQGLRLIYYSQIVNDFQKGDIAEGYSVSREKKESFPLTVTSAQKNPTAFYLCASSIDSSTDTQYFGPGTRLTVL.

This rearrangement joins TRBV29-1 to TRBJ2-5; no clear D. This CDR3 region has 12 residues. The germline CDR1 and CDR2 sequences are SQVTM and ANQGSEA. Trimming took 6 bases from V and 5 from J, leaving 13 bases between them. CDR3 loop: CSVGATGETQYF. The CDR3 bases are TGCAGCGTAGGCGCGACCGGGGAGACCCAGTACTTC.

This clonotype was detected many times. The J gene is TRBJ2-1, the V gene TRBV3-1; D tentatively fits TRBD1 or TRBD2 (6 bases each). The V gene lost 2 bases and the J gene lost 3 bases, with 17 bases spanning the gap. This CDR3 region has 17 residues. Per germline, CDR1 LGHDT and CDR2 YNNKEL (reference sequence). The CDR3 region has the DNA TGTGCCAGCAGCCAAAGTAAGGGGGGTCCCTACTACAATGAGCAGTTCTTC. It is translated as CASSQSKGGPYYNEQFF.

This clonotype was seen many times. This chain links TRBV6-5 with TRBJ2-5; a weak D match, TRBD2 (6 bases). This CDR3 has 16 residues. Per germline, CDR1 MNHEY and CDR2 SVGAGI. V was pared by 0 bases and J by 1 base, with 12 bases between. CDR3 in amino acids: CASSYSTGGAQETQYF. CDR3 DNA sequence: TGTGCCAGCAGTTACTCGACTGGCGGGGCCCAAGAGACCCAGTACTTC.

This clonotype was recorded a few times. The chain has TRBV5-6 and TRBJ1-2; tentatively, D is TRBD1 (5 bases). This CDR3 has 15 amino acids. Trimming cost V 2 bases and J 1 base, with 12 bases left between them. The V gene's germline CDR1 is SGHDT and CDR2 YYEEEE. The DNA of the CDR3 is TGTGCCAGCAGCTTCCCACAGGATATTAACTATGGCTACACCTTC. Its translation: CASSFPQDINYGYTF.

This clonotype was detected a few times. V and J are TRBV27 and TRBJ2-1; D might be TRBD2 (5 bases). This CDR3 contains 15 residues. Germline CDR1 reads MNHEY; CDR2 reads SMNVEV (reference sequence). V was shortened by 7 bases and J by 9 bases, with 22 bases between the two germline ends. In nucleotides, the CDR3 is TGTGCCAGCACCGAGTTTCCGGGGTCCCGGGGTGAGCAGTTCTTC. Translating gives CASTEFPGSRGEQFF.

This clonotype was observed a handful of times. The CDR3 coding sequence is TGCGCCAGCAGCCCCCCGACAGGGGGCACCTATGGCTACACCTTC. Translation gives CASSPPTGGTYGYTF. The chain recombines TRBV5-1 with TRBJ1-2; 10 nucleotides match TRBD1. J lost 4 bases, V lost 4 bases, and 7 bases had no gene match. This CDR3 has 15 residues. Germline values: CDR1 SGHRS, CDR2 YFSETQ.